The 18 T cell receptor beta chains listed next were all sequenced from one sample in a study of blood T cell repertoires in COVID-19. Profiled with immunoSEQ multiplex PCR; TCRdb holds only in-frame clones, not every one. The sample has about 78,000 clones, around nine tenths seen once; the top ten hold approximately 1.8%. The source material was peripheral blood. The receptors come from a woman aged 55 to 70 with acute or convalescent COVID-19.

The V and J genes are TRBV9 and TRBJ2-2, with TRBD2 identical over 11 bases. The CDR3 totals 16 residues. J lost 4 bases, V lost 0 bases, and 2 bases had no gene match. Looked up from germline, CDR1 is SGDLS and CDR2 is YYNGEE. In nucleotides, the CDR3 is TGTGCCAGCAGCGTAGAACTAGCGGGGGTCACCGGGGAGCTGTTTTTT. Residues: CASSVELAGVTGELFF.

In this sample, this clone turned up a few times. This chain connects TRBV7-2 to TRBJ1-2; D call uncertain. V shed 0 bases and J shed 4 bases, with 12 bases lying between them. CDR1 and CDR2 (germline): SGHTA, FQGNSA. This CDR3 region has 15 residues. CDR3 region: CASSLAAQAGYGYTF. DNA of the CDR3: TGTGCCAGCAGCTTAGCCGCGCAGGCTGGCTATGGCTACACCTTC.

The genes are TRBV5-4 and TRBJ1-2; tentative D call: TRBD1 (6 bases). Deletions cut 2 bases from V and 4 bases from J, with 12 bases between. This CDR3 spans 14 amino acids. Germline V gene lookup returns CDR1 SGHNT and CDR2 YYREEE (reference sequence). CDR3 in amino acids: CASSFSQGSYGYTF. CDR3 DNA: TGTGCCAGCAGCTTTTCCCAGGGGTCCTATGGCTACACCTTC. The full variable domain, rest sourced from reference TRBV5-4 and TRBJ1-2, is ETGVTQSPTHLIKTRGQQVTLRCSSQSGHNTVSWYQQALGQGPQFIFQYYREEENGRGNFPPRFSGLQFPNYSSELNVNALELDDSALYLCASSFSQGSYGYTFGSGTRLTVV.

The chain uses TRBV5-1 and TRBJ2-1; 8 positions match TRBD2. Germline trimming cut 5 bases from V and 3 bases from J; bases unmatched to any gene: 13. Germline lookup yields CDR1 SGHRS and CDR2 YFSETQ. The CDR3 covers 17 residues. CDR3 amino acids: CASSLPESGGLYNEQFF. The CDR3 nucleotides are TGCGCCAGCAGTCTTCCAGAGAGCGGGGGACTCTACAATGAGCAGTTCTTC.

The chain is built from TRBV5-4 and TRBJ2-5, with unresolved D. V was cut by 4 bases and J by 4 bases, with 17 bases left in between. The germline CDR1 and CDR2 sequences are SGHNT and YYREEE (reference sequence). The CDR3 is 15 amino acids. The CDR3, as DNA: TGTGCCAGCAGCCCGAATCAATGGTCCGGAGAGACCCAGTACTTC. Its protein product is CASSPNQWSGETQYF.

The genes are TRBV4-1 and TRBJ2-2; 13 nucleotides agree with TRBD2. Germline values: CDR1 MGHRA, CDR2 YSYEKL. V lost 2 bases and J lost 6; bases outside the gene matches: 6. This CDR3 contains 17 residues. CDR3 sequence reads: CASSQSTSGGNSGELFF. The DNA of the CDR3 is TGCGCCAGCAGCCAATCGACTAGCGGGGGGAATTCCGGGGAGCTGTTTTTT.

This rearrangement joins TRBV3-1 (or the pseudogene TRBV3-2) to TRBJ2-5; no reliable D call. V was trimmed by 1 base and J by 11 bases, leaving 17 bases between them. This CDR3 comprises 14 residues. CDR1 and CDR2 (germline): LGHDT, YNNKEL (reference sequence). In nucleotides, the CDR3 is TGTGCCAGCAGCCAAGCCATGTCGGGTAGCAGTCAGTACTTC. Its protein product is CASSQAMSGSSQYF.

The chain has TRBV19 and TRBJ2-7; 7 nucleotides line up with TRBD1. The CDR3 sequence is 14 residues long. The germline CDR1 and CDR2 sequences are LNHDA and SQIVND (reference sequence). V gave up 6 bases and J gave up 3 bases; unmatched junction bases: 8. This CDR3 reads CASSQTTGVYEQYF. The CDR3 DNA is TGTGCCAGTAGCCAAACCACAGGGGTCTACGAGCAGTACTTC.

This sequence joins TRBV4-1 and TRBJ1-1, with TRBD1 matching 8 bases. Trimming removed 4 bases from V and 6 bases from J; junction bases left unmatched: 4. The CDR3 contains 13 residues. The germline V gene encodes CDR1 MGHRA and CDR2 YSYEKL. This chain's CDR3 is CASSLAGGSEAFF. CDR3 in DNA: TGCGCCAGCAGCCTCGCAGGGGGCTCTGAAGCTTTCTTT.

The chain combines TRBV3-1 (or the pseudogene TRBV3-2) with TRBJ1-1; unclear D gene. The CDR3 extends over 14 amino acids. V dropped 5 bases and J dropped 5 bases, with 15 bases sitting between them. Germline CDR1 reads LGHDT; CDR2 reads YNNKEL (reference sequence). The CDR3 loop is CASSIGGSRTEAFF. CDR3 nucleotides: TGTGCCAGCAGCATTGGAGGCTCGAGAACTGAAGCTTTCTTT.

CDR3 amino acids: CASSHRGTSRNEQFF. For the CDR3, the DNA is TGCGCCAGCAGCCACAGGGGGACTTCTCGCAATGAGCAGTTCTTC. The chain links TRBV23-1 to TRBJ2-1; 8 bases align to TRBD1. TRBV23-1 is an open reading frame, and its role is uncertain. Losses at the gene ends were 6 bases for V and 6 bases for J; bases not matched to a gene: 10. The CDR3 totals 15 residues.

This clone has more than one count but fewer than ten. The chain recombines TRBV28 with TRBJ1-1; no clear D gene. V lost 7 bases, J lost 3 bases, and 6 bases lay in between. The CDR3 sequence is 11 residues long. The germline V gene has CDR1 MDHEN and CDR2 SYDVKM. The CDR3 DNA follows: TGTGCCAGCACCCGGTACACTGAAGCTTTCTTT. Translating it yields CASTRYTEAFF.

This clone was seen a few times. V gene TRBV2 combines with J gene TRBJ1-3; perhaps TRBD1 as D (5 bases). The length of the CDR3 is 13 residues. Trimming took off 5 bases at V and 1 base at J, with 6 bases between the two ends. CDR1 and CDR2 from the germline V gene are SNHLY and FYNNEI. In DNA, the CDR3 is TGTGCCAGCAGTAGGGGTTCTGGAAACACCATATATTTT. It codes for CASSRGSGNTIYF.

This clone was detected only once. Other DNA variants within this sample encode the same CDR3. The V gene is TRBV28, the J gene TRBJ1-5, with D possibly matching TRBD1 (5 bases). V dropped 4 bases and J dropped 5 bases, with 6 bases sitting between them. The CDR3 has 12 amino acids. In germline, CDR1 is MDHEN, CDR2 SYDVKM. The CDR3 reads CASSWGDQPQHF. The CDR3 coding sequence is TGTGCCAGCAGTTGGGGGGATCAGCCCCAGCATTTT.

J is TRBJ2-3 and V is TRBV10-1, with 9 bases aligning to TRBD2. V shed 8 bases and J 6 bases; nucleotides not matched to a gene: 12. CDR3 length equals 15 residues. Germline V gene sequence: CDR1 WNHNN, CDR2 SYGVQD (reference sequence). The CDR3 DNA reads TGCGCCAGCTTGCAATCGGGACTAGCAACCGATACGCAGTATTTT. It yields the protein CASLQSGLATDTQYF.

This rearrangement joins TRBV15 to TRBJ1-2; tentative D call: TRBD1 (6 bases). The CDR3 is made up of 14 amino acids. The germline gives CDR1 LNHNV, CDR2 YYDKDF (reference sequence). The V and J ends lost 1 base and 2 bases respectively, with 8 bases between them. CDR3 nucleotides: TGTGCCACCAGCAGAGTAGGGGGAAACTATGGCTACACCTTC. Amino acids: CATSRVGGNYGYTF.

The chain couples TRBV5-5 to TRBJ2-7; D is perhaps TRBD1 (6 bases). The CDR3 length is 13 residues. Trimming removed 2 bases at V and 4 bases at J, with 10 bases between. Germline V gene data show CDR1 as SGHKS and CDR2 as YYEKEE (reference sequence). The CDR3 sequence is CASSFRDTYEQYF. DNA of the CDR3: TGTGCCAGCAGCTTCCGGGACACTTACGAGCAGTACTTC.

This chain joins TRBV29-1 and TRBJ2-3, with 7 bases that match TRBD2. In germline, CDR1 is SQVTM, CDR2 ANQGSEA. Trimming cost V 6 bases and J 10 bases; bases outside gene matches: 10. The CDR3 extends over 12 amino acids. This CDR3 is CSVQSGDDAQYF. CDR3 in DNA: TGCAGCGTCCAAAGCGGGGATGACGCGCAGTATTTT.